This T cell receptor (beta chain) was recovered during a study of vaccination effects on CD4 cells after COVID-19. Broader study findings: Relatively few convalescent patients took part in the study, which had no early post-infection timepoints. There was marked clonal contraction among infection- and vaccine-induced clones late after vaccination.

Assay used: immunoSEQ multiplex PCR; TCRdb lists only in-frame clones, some missing. The table records roughly 52,000 clones, around 70% of them present only once. J lost 4 bases, V lost 6 bases, and 8 bases had no gene match. CDR1 is MDHEN, CDR2 SYDVKM, per germline. This CDR3 has 16 amino acids. Sequencing followed a ViraFEST assay step that expanded antigen-specific CD4+ T cells with viral peptide pools. Isolating CD4+ T cells followed more than eight days of culture. Vaccine recipients, nucleocapsid antibody negative, had no prior SARS-CoV-2 infection. Researchers reported culturing two million PBMC in each well, adding roughly 10 IU/ml IL-2 and about 9.6 ug/ml peptides. Comments on this clone: Its antigen is unidentified.

The material was CD4+ T cells from PBMCs cultured with SARS-CoV-2 spike peptides, obtained before COVID-19 vaccination. The chain carries TRBV28 and TRBJ1-5; 11 bases agree with TRBD1. The sequence was collected from a human donor who received a COVID-19 vaccine. The CDR3 protein is CASSSGQGARNQPQHF. DNA of the CDR3: TGTGCCAGCAGCTCCGGACAGGGGGCGAGGAATCAGCCCCAGCATTTT.